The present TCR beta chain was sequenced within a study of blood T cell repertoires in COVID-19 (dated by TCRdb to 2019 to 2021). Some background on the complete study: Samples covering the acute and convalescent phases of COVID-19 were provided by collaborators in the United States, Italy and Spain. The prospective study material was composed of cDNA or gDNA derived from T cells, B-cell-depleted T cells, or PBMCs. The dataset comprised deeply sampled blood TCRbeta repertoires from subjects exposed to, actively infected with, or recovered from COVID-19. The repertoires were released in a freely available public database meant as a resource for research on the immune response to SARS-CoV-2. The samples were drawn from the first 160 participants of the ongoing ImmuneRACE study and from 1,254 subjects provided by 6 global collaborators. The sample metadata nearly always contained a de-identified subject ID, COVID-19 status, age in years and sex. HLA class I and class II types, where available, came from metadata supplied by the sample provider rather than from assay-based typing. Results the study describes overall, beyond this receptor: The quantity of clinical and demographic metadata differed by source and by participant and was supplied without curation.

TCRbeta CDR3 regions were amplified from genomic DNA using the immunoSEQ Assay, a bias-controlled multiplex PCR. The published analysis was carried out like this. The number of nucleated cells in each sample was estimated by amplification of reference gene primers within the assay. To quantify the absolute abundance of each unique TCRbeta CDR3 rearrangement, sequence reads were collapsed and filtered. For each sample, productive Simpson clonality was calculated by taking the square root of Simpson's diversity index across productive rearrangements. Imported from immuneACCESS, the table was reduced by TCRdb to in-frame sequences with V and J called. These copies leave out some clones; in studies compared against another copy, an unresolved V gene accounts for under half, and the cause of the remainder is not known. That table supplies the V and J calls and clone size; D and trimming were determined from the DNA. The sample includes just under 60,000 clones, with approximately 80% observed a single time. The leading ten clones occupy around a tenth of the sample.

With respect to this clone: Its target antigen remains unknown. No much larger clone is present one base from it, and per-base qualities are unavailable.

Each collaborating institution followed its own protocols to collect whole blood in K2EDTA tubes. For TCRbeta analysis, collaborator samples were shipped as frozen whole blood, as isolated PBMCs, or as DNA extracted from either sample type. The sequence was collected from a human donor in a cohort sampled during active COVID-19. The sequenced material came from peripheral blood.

The bases are TGTGCCAGCAGTTTTTCTCCCTCGGCAACTAATGAAAAACTGTTTTTT. It translates as CASSFSPSATNEKLFF. The chain couples TRBV6-5 to TRBJ1-4, with no reliable assignment of the D segment. Looking up the germline V gene yields CDR1 MNHEY and CDR2 SVGAGI. The CDR3 contains 16 residues, cysteine and phenylalanine counted. Only the CDR3 DNA is retained, 48 bases long and in frame from the first base. V is clipped by 4 bases and J by 0 bases, and the sequence between their germline boundaries is 12 bases long.